The TCR beta chain described here comes from a study of cytomegalovirus exposure and HLA in healthy donors. On the study more broadly: Within an early data release were about 85 million unique TCRs drawn from HLA-typed donors. General study results and limits: A later analysis reportedly found that, within productive TCRs, an Asian-associated ancestry cluster had fewer N-insertions than the mean observed across the roughly 730 donors. TCR beta chains numbering under 200 were designated cytomegalovirus-associated.

Germline V CDR1 and CDR2: SGHTA, FQGNSA. V was cut by 8 bases and J by 4 bases, with 15 bases left in between. The CDR3 spans 14 residues. In the PCR, 60 Vbeta and 13 Jbeta primers were used. Data came from immunoSEQ multiplex PCR; TCRdb stores just in-frame clones and leaves some out. The table includes about 150,000 clones, just under 85% detected once. To note about this clone: As yet, its antigen is unknown.

The chain uses TRBV7-2 and TRBJ2-1; D uncertain. The origin of this receptor is a girl under 18 in good health and CMV-seropositive. The specimen was PBMCs. CDR3 nucleotide sequence: TGTGCCAGCGGCTCTGGGTTGCGGTACAATGAGCAGTTCTTC. This gives the protein CASGSGLRYNEQFF.